This T cell receptor beta chain was profiled in a study of response to subunit inactivated influenza vaccine. The study's findings and limits: Only a handful of new T cells, the authors suggested, are recruited with each seasonal influenza vaccination.

As for this clonotype: Its antigen is not identified.

TCRdb re-analysed the RT-PCR reads in MiXCR, keeping a single row per CDR3 protein. The repertoire holds more than 500,000 distinct CDR3 sequences, with around 11% as singletons. The ends lost 4 bases at V and 5 bases at J; junction bases unmatched: 15. This CDR3 has 18 amino acids. CDR1 and CDR2 from the germline V gene are MGHRA and YSYEKL. The data also belong to a second study, concerning T cells expressing NK-cell markers. That study reports: cDNA encoding TCR beta was synthesized via 5'RACE template switching incorporating UMIs. Expanded clones of NKG2C+ T cells had an unclear HCMV specificity.

The receptor's source is a man over 45 who received an inactivated influenza vaccine. The gene calls are TRBV4-1 and TRBJ2-2, with 8 nucleotides matching TRBD1. This specimen was PBMCs from blood, taken on the day of vaccination. CDR3 sequence (DNA): TGCGCCAGCAGCCCATCGGGGCAGGGGGCTTTTAGTACCGGGGAGCTGTTTTTT. Translating gives CASSPSGQGAFSTGELFF.